One T cell receptor beta chain is described in this entry. The same CDR3 also results from other DNA sequences found in this sample. There are 12 residues in the CDR3. With 8 bases removed from V and 7 bases from J, the gap between germline ends came to 12 bases. Looked up from germline, CDR1 is MNHEY and CDR2 is SMNVEV (reference sequence). Some clones are missing from TCRdb's copy, which holds only in-frame ones; the method was immunoSEQ multiplex PCR. The table has around 400,000 clones, about nine tenths seen once; the top ten hold 0.8% to 0.9%. This record belongs to a study of blood T cell repertoires in COVID-19. In the study overall: T cells, B-cell-depleted T cells, or PBMCs provided the cDNA or gDNA that served as material.

Study members were between roughly 18 and 90 years old and lived in 25 or so US regions. The TCR comes from a middle-aged woman who had been exposed to COVID-19. V gene TRBV27 combines with J gene TRBJ1-5, with a tentative D call TRBD1 (5 bases). Input material: PBMCs or T cells enriched from blood (not recorded which). The CDR3 DNA is TGTGCCAGCGGGCAGGGTGGGCAGCCCCAGCATTTT. It codes for CASGQGGQPQHF.